Below are 27 T cell receptor beta chains sequenced from a single sample in a study of T cell responses to AZD1222 COVID-19 vaccine. Method: immunoSEQ multiplex PCR; TCRdb's copy keeps in-frame clones and lacks some. The table records fewer than 120,000 clones, 70% to 90% of them present only once. The sequences come from peripheral blood, collected on day 0 of AZD1222 vaccination. Receptors originate from an adult in good health.

The chain couples TRBV30 to TRBJ2-1, with D tentatively TRBD2 (6 bases). This CDR3 contains 14 residues. Trimming stripped 0 bases from V and 4 bases from J, with 10 bases between. Germline V gene data show CDR1 as GTSNPN and CDR2 as SVGIG (reference sequence). CDR3 region: CAWSVLGGYNEQFF. As DNA, the CDR3 is TGTGCCTGGAGTGTACTCGGGGGATACAATGAGCAGTTCTTC.

The gene calls are TRBV5-1 and TRBJ1-1; TRBD1 aligns across 11 bases. Germline CDR1 reads SGHRS; CDR2 reads YFSETQ. This CDR3 contains 14 residues. V lost 2 bases to trimming and J lost 9 bases; unmatched junction nucleotides: 6. CDR3 sequence (DNA): TGCGCCAGCAGCTTACTCGGGACAGGGGGGAAAGCTTTCTTT. This gives the protein CASSLLGTGGKAFF.

This chain joins TRBV7-2 and TRBJ2-5, with D possibly TRBD2 on 6 matching bases. Germline CDR1 reads SGHTA; CDR2 reads FQGNSA. Trimming pared 5 bases from V and 3 bases from J, leaving 19 bases between. This CDR3 has 16 residues. The CDR3 spells CASSPSVGGWEETQYF. The CDR3 region has the DNA TGTGCCAGCAGCCCGTCAGTGGGGGGTTGGGAAGAGACCCAGTACTTC.

The V call is TRBV3-1 (or the pseudogene TRBV3-2), the J call TRBJ2-4; D may be TRBD2 (5 bases). Germline loops: CDR1 LGHDT, CDR2 YNNKEL (reference sequence). Trimming stripped 1 base from V and 2 bases from J, with 15 bases between. This CDR3 is 17 amino acids long. This CDR3 is CASSQGAVRHSKNIQYF. CDR3 nucleotide sequence: TGTGCCAGCAGCCAAGGAGCGGTGCGACACTCCAAAAACATTCAGTACTTC.

The chain joins TRBV5-1 to TRBJ2-7, with D unresolved. This CDR3 contains 15 residues. CDR1 is SGHRS, CDR2 YFSETQ, per germline. The V gene lost 0 bases and the J gene lost 0 bases, with 10 bases spanning the gap. DNA of the CDR3: TGCGCCAGCAGCTTGGCGGCCCGTAGCTCCTACGAGCAGTACTTC. This encodes CASSLAARSSYEQYF.

V and J are TRBV7-2 and TRBJ2-7; 15 nucleotides align to TRBD2. V lost 2 bases to trimming and J lost 7 bases; unmatched junction nucleotides: 9. This CDR3 spans 17 amino acids. Germline CDR1 SGHTA, CDR2 FQGNSA. This CDR3 reads CASSLIPGLAGGGEQYF. In DNA form, the CDR3 reads TGTGCCAGCAGCTTAATCCCGGGACTAGCGGGGGGTGGAGAGCAGTACTTC.

This clone has only one observation. The V and J genes are TRBV14 and TRBJ2-1; the match to TRBD2 covers 15 bases. Germline V lookup: CDR1 SGHDN, CDR2 FVKESK. After removal of 3 bases from V and 7 bases from J, the junction contained 4 bases not matched to a gene. The CDR3 has 16 residues. The CDR3 protein is CASSHSGLAGGNEQFF. As DNA, the CDR3 is TGTGCCAGCAGCCATTCCGGACTAGCGGGAGGGAATGAGCAGTTCTTC. Combining the CDR3 with reference TRBV14 and TRBJ2-1 gives the whole variable domain EAGVTQFPSHSVIEKGQTVTLRCDPISGHDNLYWYRRVMGKEIKFLLHFVKESKQDESGMPNNRFLAERTGGTYSTLKVQPAELEDSGVYFCASSHSGLAGGNEQFFGPGTRLTVL.

V and J are TRBV28 and TRBJ2-1; 7 bases match TRBD2. CDR1 is MDHEN and CDR2 is SYDVKM in the germline V gene. V shed 5 bases and J 2 bases; nucleotides not matched to a gene: 3. The CDR3 contains 14 residues. Here the CDR3 reads CASSTGGPYNEQFF. The CDR3 bases are TGTGCCAGCAGTACGGGAGGACCCTACAATGAGCAGTTCTTC.

The count of this clone is one. This chain joins TRBV3-1 (or the pseudogene TRBV3-2) and TRBJ1-5; D is unclear. V lost 3 bases to trimming and J lost 0 bases, with 6 bases between them. CDR1 and CDR2 (germline): LGHDT, YNNKEL (reference sequence). The CDR3 runs to 14 residues. CDR3 DNA sequence: TGTGCCAGCAGCCAGCTCCTTAGCAATCAGCCCCAGCATTTT. It codes for CASSQLLSNQPQHF.

As concerns this clone: At one boundary the junction diverges from the germline segment, which might be a read error. The chain employs TRBV7-9 and TRBJ1-3; maybe TRBD1 (6 bases). The germline V gene has CDR1 SEHNR and CDR2 FQNEAQ (reference sequence). CDR3 length equals 16 residues. The CDR3 reads CASSLGGQRSGNTIYF. CDR3 bases: TGTGCCAGCAGTTTAGGCGGACAGCGCTCTGGAAACACCATATATTTT.

The chain couples TRBV19 to TRBJ1-3; no clear D. V was clipped by 6 bases and J by 7 bases, with 13 bases between them. Germline lookup yields CDR1 LNHDA and CDR2 SQIVND (reference sequence). This CDR3 region has 13 residues. The CDR3 protein is CASRIFPGNTIYF. The CDR3, as DNA: TGTGCCAGTAGAATATTCCCCGGTAACACCATATATTTT.

J is TRBJ2-5 and V is TRBV29-1, with TRBD1 identical over 7 bases. The CDR3 covers 13 residues. J gave up 4 bases and V 7 bases, and 9 bases lay outside the gene matches. Germline V lookup: CDR1 SQVTM, CDR2 ANQGSEA. The CDR3 protein is CSARNSGGETQYF. As DNA, the CDR3 is TGCAGCGCGCGAAACTCAGGGGGAGAGACCCAGTACTTC.

This rearrangement joins TRBV7-3 to TRBJ2-1; no firm D call. The V end was cut by 4 bases, the J end by 5 bases, with 9 bases between. The germline V gene encodes CDR1 SGHTA and CDR2 FQGTGA. The CDR3 length is 13 residues. CDR3 sequence (DNA): TGTGCCAGCAGCTCCCCGGTGGACAATGAGCAGTTCTTC. This codes for CASSSPVDNEQFF.

The chain joins TRBV6-5 to TRBJ1-4, with D perhaps matching TRBD1 (6 bases). This CDR3 comprises 14 residues. Per the germline V gene, CDR1 is MNHEY and CDR2 is SVGAGI. The V gene lost 7 bases and the J gene lost 8 bases, with 17 bases spanning the gap. CDR3 coding DNA: TGTGCCAGCAACAACAGGGTCGGAAACGAAAAACTGTTTTTT. This gives the protein CASNNRVGNEKLFF.

The chain carries TRBV29-1 and TRBJ2-5; 7 positions agree with TRBD1. V shed 0 bases and J 1 base; nucleotides not matched to a gene: 5. The CDR3 contains 15 residues. Per germline, CDR1 SQVTM and CDR2 ANQGSEA. CDR3 region: CSVEDRDSFQETQYF. CDR3 bases: TGCAGCGTTGAAGACCGGGACAGCTTCCAAGAGACCCAGTACTTC.

This clone was seen a few times. V and J are TRBV12-3 or TRBV12-4 and TRBJ2-5, with D possibly TRBD1 on 5 matching bases. CDR3 length equals 13 residues. V was clipped by 3 bases and J by 0 bases, with 5 bases between them. CDR3 coding DNA: TGTGCCAGCAGTTTGGGGCACCAAGAGACCCAGTACTTC. This encodes CASSLGHQETQYF.

This CDR3 is CASSQPGQGSGANVLTF. CDR3 nucleotide sequence: TGTGCCAGCAGCCAACCCGGGCAGGGCTCTGGGGCCAACGTCCTGACTTTC. This chain joins TRBV14 and TRBJ2-6; a weak D match, TRBD1 (5 bases). The length of the CDR3 is 17 residues. Trimming cost V 2 bases and J 0 bases, with 11 bases left between them. From germline, CDR1 is SGHDN and CDR2 FVKESK.

The CDR3 nucleotides read TGTGCCAGCACCGGCAGCCTAAACACTGAAGCTTTCTTT. Translating gives CASTGSLNTEAFF. This chain links TRBV6-5 with TRBJ1-1, with no clear D. This CDR3 is 13 amino acids long. V lost 7 bases and J 2 bases, leaving 11 bases between the germline ends. The germline V gene encodes CDR1 MNHEY and CDR2 SVGAGI.

V and J are TRBV6-2 or TRBV6-3 and TRBJ2-7; D gene unclear. Looked up from germline, CDR1 is MNHEY and CDR2 is SVGEGT. The CDR3 spans 15 residues. V shed 0 bases and J shed 6 bases, with 15 bases lying between them. The CDR3 DNA reads TGTGCCAGCAGTTACTCGATCGCCGTCTCGGCCGAGCAGTACTTC. Translating gives CASSYSIAVSAEQYF.

V usage is TRBV19 and J usage is TRBJ1-1; TRBD1 aligns across 8 bases. From germline, CDR1 is LNHDA and CDR2 SQIVND (reference sequence). The length of the CDR3 is 14 residues. V was clipped by 8 bases and J by 0 bases; unmatched bases: 5. The CDR3 region has the DNA TGTGCCAGTTGGACGACAGGGGTGAACACTGAAGCTTTCTTT. Translating gives CASWTTGVNTEAFF.

The rearrangement joins TRBV19 to TRBJ2-1; D is uncertain. Germline CDR1 and CDR2: LNHDA and SQIVND (reference sequence). This CDR3 spans 11 amino acids. Trimming left V 7 bases short and J 8 bases short, with 9 bases between. In DNA form, the CDR3 reads TGTGCCAGTATGGTCTTCGATGAGCAGTTCTTC. It is translated as CASMVFDEQFF.

The V and J genes are TRBV5-4 and TRBJ1-1; TRBD1 is a possible D gene (5 bases). Germline CDR1 SGHNT, CDR2 YYREEE (reference sequence). The CDR3 contains 15 residues. V was trimmed by 0 bases and J by 1 base, leaving 10 bases between them. CDR3 protein: CASSLGSQGNTEAFF. In DNA form, the CDR3 reads TGTGCCAGCAGCTTGGGAAGTCAGGGGAACACTGAAGCTTTCTTT. Drawing the rest from reference TRBV5-4 and TRBJ1-1, the complete variable domain is ETGVTQSPTHLIKTRGQQVTLRCSSQSGHNTVSWYQQALGQGPQFIFQYYREEENGRGNFPPRFSGLQFPNYSSELNVNALELDDSALYLCASSLGSQGNTEAFFGQGTRLTVV.

The chain has TRBV19 and TRBJ2-7; 8 bases align to TRBD1. With 5 bases clipped from V and 5 bases from J, the junction kept 8 bases outside the gene matches. From germline, CDR1 is LNHDA and CDR2 SQIVND (reference sequence). The length of the CDR3 is 14 residues. CDR3 region: CASSPGQDRNEQYF. Written as DNA, the CDR3 is TGTGCCAGTAGTCCGGGACAGGATAGAAACGAGCAGTACTTC.

The rearrangement joins TRBV28 to TRBJ2-1; 8 bases are a match to TRBD2. The germline CDR1 and CDR2 sequences are MDHEN and SYDVKM. There are 18 residues in the CDR3. After removal of 5 bases from V and 7 bases from J, the junction contained 19 bases not matched to a gene. The CDR3 is CASSPSLGLARLGNEQFF. The CDR3 region has the DNA TGTGCCAGCAGTCCCAGCCTAGGACTAGCTCGTTTGGGGAATGAGCAGTTCTTC. Filled out from reference TRBV28 and TRBJ2-1, the complete variable domain reads DVKVTQSSRYLVKRTGEKVFLECVQDMDHENMFWYRQDPGLGLRLIYFSYDVKMKEKGDIPEGYSVSREKKERFSLILESASTNQTSMYLCASSPSLGLARLGNEQFFGPGTRLTVL.

This CDR3 is CASSERTSYGYTF. As DNA, the CDR3 is TGTGCCAGCAGTGAAAGGACGAGCTATGGCTACACCTTC. The chain uses TRBV6-1 and TRBJ1-2; D ambiguous. The length of the CDR3 is 13 residues. CDR1 and CDR2 from the germline V gene are MNHNS and SASEGT. Trimming pared 2 bases from V and 4 bases from J, leaving 8 bases between.

This chain joins TRBV7-2 and TRBJ2-2, with D possibly being TRBD1 (5 bases). The CDR3 length is 17 residues. Germline V gives CDR1 SGHTA, CDR2 FQGNSA. V lost 7 bases and J lost 8, with 26 bases in between. CDR3 amino acids: CASIRPVRGPGNGELFF. Here the CDR3 DNA reads TGTGCCAGCATCCGCCCGGTTAGGGGCCCTGGTAATGGGGAGCTGTTTTTT.

This CDR3 is CASSLGWEPQHF. The CDR3 DNA follows: TGTGCCAGCAGTTTAGGTTGGGAGCCCCAGCATTTT. The V gene is TRBV12-3 or TRBV12-4, the J gene TRBJ1-5, with D unclear. Between the trimmed V and J ends, which lost 1 base and 8 bases, there was a span of 6 bases. The CDR3 length is 12 residues.